This T cell receptor beta chain was retrieved from a study of cytomegalovirus exposure and HLA in healthy donors. Whole-study context: Genetic ancestry analysis placed around four fifths of the 410 or so donors that were genotyped in the Caucasian-associated cluster. Overall study results and limits: For most TCR beta V segments, an earlier analysis put the productive rate at about 90% or about 30% of the time. In vitro work confirmed that a few CMV-associated chains recognize CMV antigens.

There are 15 residues in the CDR3. The V end was cut by 4 bases, the J end by 0 bases, with 7 bases between. Per germline, CDR1 PRHDT and CDR2 FYEKMQ (reference sequence). The PCR employed 60 Vbeta primers together with 13 Jbeta primers. Using immunoSEQ multiplex PCR, the repertoire was profiled, and TCRdb retains in-frame clones only, with some absent. Of 150,000 or so clones detected, just over 75% appear once; the ten largest clones hold about 1.4%. Points on this clone: Antigen specificity is unknown.

This TCR was sampled from a man aged 40-50 years in good health and CMV-seronegative. Sequenced: PBMCs. The chain recombines TRBV13 with TRBJ2-6; D ambiguous. CDR3 sequence: CASSSFFSGANVLTF. CDR3 coding DNA: TGTGCCAGCAGCTCGTTCTTCTCTGGGGCCAACGTCCTGACTTTC.